These 7 T cell receptor beta chains share one sample of origin, sequenced in a study of multiple sclerosis patients with progressive multifocal leukoencephalopathy. The sample's time point: time of PML onset. Here immunoSEQ multiplex PCR was the method, and the copy in TCRdb shows in-frame clones only, minus some. The sample holds about 31,000 clones, roughly 90% seen once. The sample was PBMCs, taken from a patient treated with natalizumab. The receptors originated from a woman in her forties with progressive multifocal leukoencephalopathy.

This clone was found a few times. The J gene is TRBJ1-1, the V gene TRBV7-9; no reliable D call. From germline, CDR1 is SEHNR and CDR2 FQNEAQ (reference sequence). The V end lost 0 bases, the J end lost 4 bases, and 3 bases lay between the germline ends. The CDR3 contains 12 residues. The CDR3 reads CASSLAVTEAFF. As DNA, the CDR3 is TGTGCCAGCAGCTTAGCGGTCACTGAAGCTTTCTTT.

This clone came up once. V and J are TRBV2 and TRBJ1-3; D might be TRBD1 (5 bases). The CDR3 is 15 residues long. V was cut by 5 bases and J by 0 bases, with 11 bases left in between. Looked up from germline, CDR1 is SNHLY and CDR2 is FYNNEI. Here the CDR3 reads CASSLGGASGNTIYF. CDR3 DNA: TGTGCCAGCAGTTTAGGAGGGGCCTCTGGAAACACCATATATTTT.

Only one count was recorded for this clone. Other DNA sequences in this sample translate to the same CDR3. The chain uses TRBV18 and TRBJ2-7; 11 bases align to TRBD1. CDR3 length equals 14 residues. CDR1 and CDR2 from the germline V gene are KGHSH and LQKENI. After removal of 0 bases from V and 6 bases from J, the junction contained 1 base not matched to a gene. The CDR3, as DNA: TGTGCCAGCTCACCACCGGACAGGGGGCTCGAGCAGTACTTC. Translated, it gives CASSPPDRGLEQYF.

The chain joins TRBV2 to TRBJ2-7, with 9 bases identical to TRBD1. The CDR3 loop spans 13 amino acids. Germline-derived CDR1 and CDR2 are SNHLY and FYNNEI. The junction had 4 bases not matched to a gene; V was cut back by 7 bases and J by 3 bases. CDR3 sequence: CASIGTGIYEQYF. CDR3 DNA: TGTGCCAGCATCGGGACAGGGATCTACGAGCAGTACTTC.

The chain combines TRBV9 with TRBJ2-1, with a possible D match to TRBD2 (6 bases). The CDR3 sequence is 14 residues long. Between the trimmed V and J ends, which lost 3 bases and 5 bases, there was a span of 12 bases. Germline CDR1 and CDR2: SGDLS and YYNGEE. The CDR3 DNA reads as TGTGCCAGCAGCGCAGGACTATTAGACAATGAGCAGTTCTTC. Its translation is CASSAGLLDNEQFF.

The chain has TRBV15 and TRBJ2-1; tentative D call: TRBD2 (5 bases). The CDR3 has 17 amino acids. Germline V lookup: CDR1 LNHNV, CDR2 YYDKDF (reference sequence). Trimming took off 1 base at V and 2 bases at J, with 15 bases between the two ends. The CDR3 nucleotides read TGTGCCACCAGCAGAGCCTCTAGCCAACCCGCCTACAATGAGCAGTTCTTC. Translated, it gives CATSRASSQPAYNEQFF.

Details on this clone: One end of the junction does not line up with germline, which may come from a read error. The identical CDR3 is also encoded by other nucleotide sequences in the sample. The chain is built from TRBV27 and TRBJ2-1; 7 bases fit TRBD1. This CDR3 has 17 residues. CDR1 MNHEY and CDR2 SMNVEV come from the germline V gene (reference sequence). CDR3 protein: CASSSYAQGMGRNEQFF. CDR3 bases: TGTGCTAGCAGTTCCTACGCACAGGGGATGGGTAGAAATGAGCAGTTCTTC.